One and the same sample provided the 10 T cell receptor beta chains below, sequenced in a study of cytomegalovirus exposure and HLA in healthy donors. The PCR used 60 Vbeta and 13 Jbeta primers. Libraries were prepared by immunoSEQ multiplex PCR; TCRdb keeps only in-frame clonotypes and omits some of them. Of under 200,000 clones in the sample, 60% to 80% were seen once. The sample comprised PBMCs. Receptor source: a man between 45 and 60 years old in good health and CMV-seropositive.

The V gene is TRBV5-6, the J gene TRBJ2-3, with no clear D. V was cut by 3 bases and J by 3 bases, with 5 bases left in between. The CDR3 has 12 residues. Germline V gives CDR1 SGHDT, CDR2 YYEEEE. The CDR3 DNA is TGTGCCAGCAGCTCCGGGACAGATACGCAGTATTTT. Translating gives CASSSGTDTQYF.

The chain links TRBV4-1 to TRBJ2-1; 7 bases are shared with TRBD1. Germline CDR1 and CDR2: MGHRA and YSYEKL. This CDR3 has 14 amino acids. With V trimmed by 6 bases and J by 6 bases, 8 bases remained unmatched. CDR3 sequence reads: CASRGDTGANEQFF. CDR3 DNA: TGCGCCAGCAGGGGAGACACAGGGGCCAATGAGCAGTTCTTC.

The chain combines TRBV15 with TRBJ1-2; possible D gene TRBD1, 6 bases. The CDR3 runs 14 residues. Per the germline V gene, CDR1 is LNHNV and CDR2 is YYDKDF (reference sequence). V was cut by 5 bases and J by 4 bases, with 14 bases left in between. The CDR3 sequence is CATSWGGSLYGYTF. In DNA, the CDR3 is TGTGCCACCAGCTGGGGGGGCAGTCTCTATGGCTACACCTTC. The whole variable domain, filled in from reference TRBV15 and TRBJ1-2, reads DAMVIQNPRYQVTQFGKPVTLSCSQTLNHNVMYWYQQKSSQAPKLLFHYYDKDFNNEADTPDNFQSRRPNTSFCFLDIRSPGLGDTAMYLCATSWGGSLYGYTFGSGTRLTVV.

The sample holds a few counts of this clone. The J gene is TRBJ2-7, the V gene TRBV9; 11 nucleotides align to TRBD2. The CDR3 is 14 amino acids. Germline V CDR1 and CDR2: SGDLS, YYNGEE. Trimming cost V 2 bases and J 3 bases; bases outside gene matches: 1. This CDR3 is CASSVTSGDYEQYF. Written as DNA, the CDR3 is TGTGCCAGCAGCGTGACTAGCGGGGACTACGAGCAGTACTTC.

This CDR3 reads CASSLERGGAGGELFF. The CDR3 DNA reads TGTGCCAGCAGCTTAGAGCGGGGGGGCGCTGGCGGGGAGCTGTTTTTT. This chain connects TRBV5-6 to TRBJ2-2; 10 nucleotides align to TRBD2. V was pared by 2 bases and J by 7 bases, with 8 bases of the junction left unmatched. This CDR3 is built from 16 residues. Looked up from germline, CDR1 is SGHDT and CDR2 is YYEEEE.

V usage is TRBV18 and J usage is TRBJ1-1, with a possible D match to TRBD1 (5 bases). The CDR3 has 13 residues. V was clipped by 3 bases and J by 5 bases, with 10 bases between them. CDR1 KGHSH and CDR2 LQKENI come from the germline V gene. DNA of the CDR3: TGTGCCAGCTCACCGCTTAAGGGGACTGAAGCTTTCTTT. This codes for CASSPLKGTEAFF.

V and J are TRBV7-9 and TRBJ2-2, with TRBD1 matching 8 bases. J was trimmed by 2 bases and V by 5 bases; bases with no gene match: 7. The CDR3 consists of 16 residues. The germline CDR1 and CDR2 sequences are SEHNR and FQNEAQ (reference sequence). The CDR3 sequence is CASSTGTGRNTGELFF. In DNA form, the CDR3 reads TGTGCCAGCAGCACCGGGACAGGCAGAAACACCGGGGAGCTGTTTTTT.

This clone was seen a single time. This chain connects TRBV5-1 to TRBJ2-2; a possible D gene is TRBD1 (6 bases). Germline lookup yields CDR1 SGHRS and CDR2 YFSETQ. V lost 0 bases, J lost 7 bases, and 19 bases lay in between. The CDR3 loop spans 17 amino acids. Here the CDR3 DNA reads TGCGCCAGCAGCTTGGACGTTTACAGGGTAGTAGTCGGGGAGCTGTTTTTT. Its protein is CASSLDVYRVVVGELFF.

To note about this clone: Other DNA sequences within the sample encode an identical CDR3. The chain recombines TRBV7-2 with TRBJ2-7; D is possibly TRBD2 (6 bases). Germline values: CDR1 SGHTA, CDR2 FQGNSA. The CDR3 runs to 15 residues. V lost 5 bases and J 0 bases, leaving 14 bases between the germline ends. CDR3 loop: CASSSQGGASYEQYF. Written as DNA, the CDR3 is TGTGCCAGCAGCAGCCAGGGAGGCGCCTCCTACGAGCAGTACTTC.

The rearrangement uses TRBV28 and TRBJ2-1; TRBD2 matches at 10 bases. The CDR3 consists of 18 residues. Germline values: CDR1 MDHEN, CDR2 SYDVKM. The V and J ends lost 3 bases and 0 bases, in that order; junction bases with no gene match: 8. The CDR3 spells CASSFVAGGLSSYNEQFF. As DNA, the CDR3 is TGTGCCAGCAGTTTCGTAGCGGGGGGCCTAAGCTCCTACAATGAGCAGTTCTTC.